Included here is one T cell receptor beta chain sequence, with context. Its antigen is unknown. Some clones are missing from TCRdb's copy, which holds only in-frame ones; the method was immunoSEQ multiplex PCR. The sample holds roughly 2.2 million clones, 85% to 95% seen once. These data belong to a study of shared clonotypes between healthy human individuals. For the study at large: Donors, aged 18 to 49, were a couple of women and three men.

CDR1 is SEHNR, CDR2 FQNEAQ, per germline (reference sequence). The V end was cut by 4 bases, the J end by 5 bases, with 11 bases between. The CDR3 is made up of 13 amino acids. There were only Caucasian adults among the donors, and all lived in Nashville, Tennessee. Points from the study as a whole: Measured sharing among donors was expected to vary with sequencing depth.

The chain recombines TRBV7-9 with TRBJ1-1, with D perhaps matching TRBD1 (5 bases). The material sequenced was naive CD4+ T cells from PBMCs. Subset indicated: CD45RA+ positively selected. This receptor was identified in a man aged 18 to 30 in good health. Some clones in this sample may be carry-over from other donors' samples. The CDR3 spells CASSSGRGTEAFF. Here the CDR3 DNA reads TGTGCCAGCAGCTCGGGACGGGGAACTGAAGCTTTCTTT.